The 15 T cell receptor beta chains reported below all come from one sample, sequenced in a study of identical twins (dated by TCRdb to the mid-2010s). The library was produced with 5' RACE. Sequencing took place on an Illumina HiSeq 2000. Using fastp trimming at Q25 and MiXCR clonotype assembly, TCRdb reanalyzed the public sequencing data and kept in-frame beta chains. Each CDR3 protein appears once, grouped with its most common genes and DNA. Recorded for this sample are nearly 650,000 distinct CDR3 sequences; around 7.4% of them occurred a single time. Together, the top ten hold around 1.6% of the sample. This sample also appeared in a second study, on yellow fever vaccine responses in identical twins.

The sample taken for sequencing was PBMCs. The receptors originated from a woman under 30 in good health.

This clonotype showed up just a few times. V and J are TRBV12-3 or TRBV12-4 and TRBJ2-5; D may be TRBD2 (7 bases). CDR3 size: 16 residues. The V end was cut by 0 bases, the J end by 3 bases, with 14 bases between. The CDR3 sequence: CASSLAIKGGKETQYF. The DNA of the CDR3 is TGTGCCAGCAGTTTAGCCATCAAGGGGGGGAAAGAGACCCAGTACTTC.

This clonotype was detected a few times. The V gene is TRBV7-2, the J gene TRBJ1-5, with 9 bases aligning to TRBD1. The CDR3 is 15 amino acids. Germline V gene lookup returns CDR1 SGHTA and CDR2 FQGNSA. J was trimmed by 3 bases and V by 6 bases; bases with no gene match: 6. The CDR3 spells CASSYRGPSNQPQHF. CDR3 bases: TGTGCCAGCAGTTACAGGGGGCCTTCCAATCAGCCCCAGCATTTT.

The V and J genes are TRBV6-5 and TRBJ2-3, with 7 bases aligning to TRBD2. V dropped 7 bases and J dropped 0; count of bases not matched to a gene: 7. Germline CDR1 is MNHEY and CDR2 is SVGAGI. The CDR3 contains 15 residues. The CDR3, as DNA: TGTGCCAGCACTTCAGCGGGATCTAGCACAGATACGCAGTATTTT. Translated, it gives CASTSAGSSTDTQYF.

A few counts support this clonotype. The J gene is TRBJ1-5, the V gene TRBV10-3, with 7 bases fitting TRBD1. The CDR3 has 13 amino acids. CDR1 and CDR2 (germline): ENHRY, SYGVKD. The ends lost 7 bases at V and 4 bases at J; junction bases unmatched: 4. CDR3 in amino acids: CAITEGQNQPQHF. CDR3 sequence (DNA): TGTGCCATCACCGAGGGACAGAATCAGCCCCAGCATTTT.

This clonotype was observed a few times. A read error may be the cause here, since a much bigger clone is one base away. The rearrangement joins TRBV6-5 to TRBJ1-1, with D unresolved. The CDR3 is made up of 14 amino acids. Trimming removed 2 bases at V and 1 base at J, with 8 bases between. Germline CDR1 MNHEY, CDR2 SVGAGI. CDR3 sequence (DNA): TGTGCCAGCAGTTACGGGGTCGGGAACACTGAAGCTTTCTTT. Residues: CASSYGVGNTEAFF.

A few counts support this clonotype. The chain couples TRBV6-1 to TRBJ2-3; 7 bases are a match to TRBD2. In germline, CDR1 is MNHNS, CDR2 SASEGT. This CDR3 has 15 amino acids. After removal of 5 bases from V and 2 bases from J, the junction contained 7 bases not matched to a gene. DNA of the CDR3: TGTGCCAGCAGTAAGACTAGCAGCCACACAGATACGCAGTATTTT. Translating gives CASSKTSSHTDTQYF.

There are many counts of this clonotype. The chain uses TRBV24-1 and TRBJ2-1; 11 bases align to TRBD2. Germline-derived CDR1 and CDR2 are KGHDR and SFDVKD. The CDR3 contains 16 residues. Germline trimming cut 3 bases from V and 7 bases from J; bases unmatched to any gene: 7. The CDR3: CATSDISGGALNEQFF. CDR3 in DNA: TGTGCCACCAGTGATATTAGCGGGGGGGCATTGAATGAGCAGTTCTTC.

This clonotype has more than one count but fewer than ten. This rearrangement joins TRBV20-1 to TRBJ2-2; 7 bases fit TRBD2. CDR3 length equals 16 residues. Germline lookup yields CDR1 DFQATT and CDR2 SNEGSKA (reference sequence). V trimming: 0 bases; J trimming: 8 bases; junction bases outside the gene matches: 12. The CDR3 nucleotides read TGCAGTGCTAGAGACCCGGGAGGCGGGGACGGAGGGGAGCTGTTTTTT. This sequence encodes CSARDPGGGDGGELFF.

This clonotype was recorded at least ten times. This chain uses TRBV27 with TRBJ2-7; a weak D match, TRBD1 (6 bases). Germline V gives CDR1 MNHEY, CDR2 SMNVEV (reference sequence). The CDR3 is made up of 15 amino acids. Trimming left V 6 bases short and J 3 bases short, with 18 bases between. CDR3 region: CASSRVLDRFYEQYF. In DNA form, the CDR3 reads TGTGCCAGCAGCCGGGTTTTGGACAGATTCTACGAGCAGTACTTC.

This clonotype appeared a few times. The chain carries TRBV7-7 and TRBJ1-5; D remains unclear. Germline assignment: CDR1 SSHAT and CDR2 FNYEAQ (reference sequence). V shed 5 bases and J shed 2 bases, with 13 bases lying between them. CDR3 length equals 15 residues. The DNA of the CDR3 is TGTGCCAGCAGCCCGCGACCCATTCGCAATCAGCCCCAGCATTTT. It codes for CASSPRPIRNQPQHF.

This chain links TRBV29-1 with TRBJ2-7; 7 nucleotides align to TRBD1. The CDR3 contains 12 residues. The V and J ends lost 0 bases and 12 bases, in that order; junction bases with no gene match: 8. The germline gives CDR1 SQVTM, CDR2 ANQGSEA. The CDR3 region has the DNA TGCAGCGTTGAAGATCGTCTCGGGACAGTGTACTTC. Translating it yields CSVEDRLGTVYF.

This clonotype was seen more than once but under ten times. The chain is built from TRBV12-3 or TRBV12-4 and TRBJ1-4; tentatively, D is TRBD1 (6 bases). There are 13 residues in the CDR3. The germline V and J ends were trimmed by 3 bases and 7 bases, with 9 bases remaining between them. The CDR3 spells CASSFQGGEKLFF. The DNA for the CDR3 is TGTGCCAGCAGTTTTCAAGGGGGTGAAAAACTGTTTTTT.

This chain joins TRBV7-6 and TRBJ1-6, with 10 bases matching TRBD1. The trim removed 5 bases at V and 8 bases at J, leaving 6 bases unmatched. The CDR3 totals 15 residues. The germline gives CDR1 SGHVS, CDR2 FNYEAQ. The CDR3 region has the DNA TGTGCCAGCAGCGTAGAGACAGGGGGCTATTCACCCCTCCACTTT. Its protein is CASSVETGGYSPLHF.

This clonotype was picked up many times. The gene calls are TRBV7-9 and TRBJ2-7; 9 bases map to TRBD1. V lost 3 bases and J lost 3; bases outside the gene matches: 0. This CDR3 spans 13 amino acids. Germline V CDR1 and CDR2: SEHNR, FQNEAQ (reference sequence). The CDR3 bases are TGTGCCAGCAGCTTGACAGGGGGCTACGAGCAGTACGTC. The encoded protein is CASSLTGGYEQYV.

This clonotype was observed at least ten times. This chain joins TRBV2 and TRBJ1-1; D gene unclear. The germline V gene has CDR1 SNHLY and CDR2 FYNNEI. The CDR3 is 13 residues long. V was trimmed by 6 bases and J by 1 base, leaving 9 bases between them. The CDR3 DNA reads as TGTGCCAGCAGGGTTGATAAGAACACTGAAGCTTTCTTT. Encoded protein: CASRVDKNTEAFF.